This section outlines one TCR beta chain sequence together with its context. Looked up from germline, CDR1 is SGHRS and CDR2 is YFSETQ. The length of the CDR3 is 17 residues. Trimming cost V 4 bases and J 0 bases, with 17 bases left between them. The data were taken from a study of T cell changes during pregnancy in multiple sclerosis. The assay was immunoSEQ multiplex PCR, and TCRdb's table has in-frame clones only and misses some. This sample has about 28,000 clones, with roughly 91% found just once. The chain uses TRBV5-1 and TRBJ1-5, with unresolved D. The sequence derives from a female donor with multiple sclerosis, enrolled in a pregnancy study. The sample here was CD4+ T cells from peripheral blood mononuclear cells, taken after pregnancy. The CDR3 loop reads CASSGITGSSSNQPQHF. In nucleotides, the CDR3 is TGCGCCAGCAGCGGGATTACCGGGAGTAGTAGCAATCAGCCCCAGCATTTT.